Listed here are 12 T cell receptor beta chains from one sample, sequenced in a study of cytotoxic CD8 clonotypes in ibrutinib-treated CLL. The repertoire was sequenced with immunoSEQ multiplex PCR; TCRdb's copy has only in-frame clones and lacks some. The sample comprises under 30,000 clones, 75% to 80% of which are singletons, and 51% rests with the top ten. Material: PBMCs, obtained after 36 months of ibrutinib treatment. These receptor sequences come from a human donor with chronic lymphocytic leukemia.

The chain uses TRBV7-9 and TRBJ2-5, with 12 bases identical to TRBD2. The CDR3 runs to 19 residues. V lost 2 bases to trimming and J lost 1 base; unmatched junction nucleotides: 11. Germline V CDR1 and CDR2: SEHNR, FQNEAQ (reference sequence). CDR3 DNA sequence: TGTGCCAGCAGCTTAAGGCTAGCGGGGGGGCCATTACCCCAAGAGACCCAGTACTTC. It codes for CASSLRLAGGPLPQETQYF.

This clone was observed a handful of times. V is TRBV7-8 and J is TRBJ1-4; weak D call: TRBD1 (6 bases). Germline CDR1 and CDR2: SGHVS and FQNEAQ. Trimming left V 3 bases short and J 5 bases short, with 13 bases between. This CDR3 has 15 amino acids. The CDR3 loop reads CASSFLQGRNEKLFF. The CDR3 DNA sequence: TGTGCCAGCAGCTTCTTACAGGGTCGGAATGAAAAACTGTTTTTT.

This clone appeared once. The V call is TRBV4-1, the J call TRBJ2-5; a weak D match, TRBD1 (6 bases). The germline V gene has CDR1 MGHRA and CDR2 YSYEKL. The CDR3 length is 13 residues. V lost 2 bases and J 5 bases, leaving 9 bases between the germline ends. CDR3 DNA: TGCGCCAGCAGCCAAACAGGGACGGAGACCCAGTACTTC. Its translation: CASSQTGTETQYF.

The chain couples TRBV14 to TRBJ2-1; 7 nucleotides agree with TRBD1. Germline trimming cut 2 bases from V and 7 bases from J; bases unmatched to any gene: 8. CDR3 length: 15 residues. The germline CDR1 and CDR2 sequences are SGHDN and FVKESK. The CDR3 region has the DNA TGTGCCAGCAGCCAATTTCAGGGACAGACGAATGAGCAGTTCTTC. Translating it yields CASSQFQGQTNEQFF. The variable domain in full, completed from reference TRBV14 and TRBJ2-1, reads EAGVTQFPSHSVIEKGQTVTLRCDPISGHDNLYWYRRVMGKEIKFLLHFVKESKQDESGMPNNRFLAERTGGTYSTLKVQPAELEDSGVYFCASSQFQGQTNEQFFGPGTRLTVL.

The chain links TRBV19 to TRBJ2-5; 9 nucleotides line up with TRBD1. The germline V gene encodes CDR1 LNHDA and CDR2 SQIVND (reference sequence). The CDR3 is 16 amino acids. J lost 3 bases, V lost 1 base, and 6 bases had no gene match. The CDR3 sequence is CASSIAGQGTKETQYF. The CDR3 DNA is TGTGCCAGTAGTATAGCGGGACAGGGAACAAAAGAGACCCAGTACTTC. The full variable domain, with the rest looked up from reference TRBV19 and TRBJ2-5, is DGGITQSPKYLFRKEGQNVTLSCEQNLNHDAMYWYRQDPGQGLRLIYYSQIVNDFQKGDIAEGYSVSREKKESFPLTVTSAQKNPTAFYLCASSIAGQGTKETQYFGPGTRLLVL.

The chain uses TRBV4-1 and TRBJ2-1; D remains ambiguous. Trimming took off 4 bases at V and 0 bases at J, with 10 bases between the two ends. Germline CDR1 is MGHRA and CDR2 is YSYEKL. CDR3 length equals 15 residues. CDR3 protein: CASSLHLSSYNEQFF. DNA for the CDR3: TGCGCCAGCAGCCTCCACTTGAGCTCCTACAATGAGCAGTTCTTC.

V is TRBV7-9 and J is TRBJ2-7, with 8 bases that match TRBD1. The germline gives CDR1 SEHNR, CDR2 FQNEAQ (reference sequence). Trimming took 5 bases from V and 4 from J; bases not matched to a gene: 10. The CDR3 contains 15 residues. The CDR3 is CASSAPGQAIYEQYF. CDR3 sequence (DNA): TGTGCCAGCAGCGCGCCGGGACAGGCTATTTACGAGCAGTACTTC.

The V and J genes are TRBV20-1 and TRBJ2-2; D gene ambiguous. Trimming removed 3 bases from V and 8 bases from J, with 7 bases in between. The length of the CDR3 is 11 residues. Per the germline V gene, CDR1 is DFQATT and CDR2 is SNEGSKA (reference sequence). The CDR3 bases are TGCAGTGCTAGGCAGACAGGGGAGCTGTTTTTT. Protein product: CSARQTGELFF.

This clone was observed once. This chain's CDR3 is CASSLWFSGELFF. The CDR3 DNA reads TGTGCCAGCAGCCTTTGGTTTTCCGGGGAGCTGTTTTTT. V gene TRBV9 combines with J gene TRBJ2-2; unclear D gene. The V end was cut by 4 bases, the J end by 6 bases, with 10 bases between. The germline V gene has CDR1 SGDLS and CDR2 YYNGEE. The CDR3 extends over 13 amino acids.

The CDR3 bases are TGTGCCAGCAGCTTGAGAGTCGACCAAGAGACCCAGTACTTC. It codes for CASSLRVDQETQYF. The chain is built from TRBV5-4 and TRBJ2-5; no clear D gene. This CDR3 comprises 14 residues. Trimming shortened V by 1 base and J by 0 bases, and 7 bases separated the two germline ends. Looked up from germline, CDR1 is SGHNT and CDR2 is YYREEE (reference sequence).

V gene TRBV5-5 combines with J gene TRBJ1-1, with D perhaps matching TRBD1 (5 bases). The germline V and J ends were trimmed by 6 bases and 0 bases, with 12 bases remaining between them. CDR3 length: 14 residues. Germline CDR1 reads SGHKS; CDR2 reads YYEKEE (reference sequence). The CDR3 spells CASTWGYMNTEAFF. CDR3 DNA: TGTGCCAGCACCTGGGGCTACATGAACACTGAAGCTTTCTTT. The variable domain in full, completed from reference TRBV5-5 and TRBJ1-1, reads DAGVTQSPTHLIKTRGQQVTLRCSPISGHKSVSWYQQVLGQGPQFIFQYYEKEERGRGNFPDRFSARQFPNYSSELNVNALLLGDSALYLCASTWGYMNTEAFFGQGTRLTVV.

V gene TRBV4-2 combines with J gene TRBJ2-3, with a tentative D call TRBD2 (5 bases). The CDR3 is 16 residues long. Germline values: CDR1 LGHNA, CDR2 YNFKEQ. The ends were cut back, 3 bases at V and 6 bases at J, with 19 bases in the middle. The CDR3 region is CASSHLLAPELDTQYF. The CDR3 nucleotides are TGTGCCAGCAGCCATCTTCTAGCTCCCGAACTGGATACGCAGTATTTT.